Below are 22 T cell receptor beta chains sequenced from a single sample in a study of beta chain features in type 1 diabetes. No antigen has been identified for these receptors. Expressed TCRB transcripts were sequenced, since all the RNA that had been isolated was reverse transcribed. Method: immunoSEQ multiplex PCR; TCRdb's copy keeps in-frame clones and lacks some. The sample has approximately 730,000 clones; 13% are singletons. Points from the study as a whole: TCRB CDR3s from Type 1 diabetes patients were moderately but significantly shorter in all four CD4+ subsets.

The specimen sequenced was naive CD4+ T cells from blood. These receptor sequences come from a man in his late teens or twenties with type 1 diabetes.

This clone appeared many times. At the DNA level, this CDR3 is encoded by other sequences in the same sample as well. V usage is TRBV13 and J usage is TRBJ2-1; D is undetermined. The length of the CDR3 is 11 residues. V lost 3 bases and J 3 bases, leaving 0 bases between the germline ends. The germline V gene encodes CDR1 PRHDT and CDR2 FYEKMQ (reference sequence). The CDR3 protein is CASSFYNEQFF. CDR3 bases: TGTGCCAGCAGCTTCTACAATGAGCAGTTCTTC.

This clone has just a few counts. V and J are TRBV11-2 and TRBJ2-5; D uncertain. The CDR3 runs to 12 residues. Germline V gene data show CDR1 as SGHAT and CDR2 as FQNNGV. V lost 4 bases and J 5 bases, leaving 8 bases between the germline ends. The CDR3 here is CASSSSRETQYF. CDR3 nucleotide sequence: TGTGCCAGCAGCTCTTCTAGGGAGACCCAGTACTTC. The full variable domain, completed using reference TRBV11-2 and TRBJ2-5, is EAGVAQSPRYKIIEKRQSVAFWCNPISGHATLYWYQQILGQGPKLLIQFQNNGVVDDSQLPKDRFSAERLKGVDSTLKIQPAKLEDSAVYLCASSSSRETQYFGPGTRLLVL.

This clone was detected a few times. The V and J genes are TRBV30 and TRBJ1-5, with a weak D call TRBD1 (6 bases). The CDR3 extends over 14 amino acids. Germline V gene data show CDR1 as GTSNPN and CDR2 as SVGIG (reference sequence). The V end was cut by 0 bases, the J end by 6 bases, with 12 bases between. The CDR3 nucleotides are TGTGCCTGGAGTGTACAGGGCCATGGTCAGCCCCAGCATTTT. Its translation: CAWSVQGHGQPQHF.

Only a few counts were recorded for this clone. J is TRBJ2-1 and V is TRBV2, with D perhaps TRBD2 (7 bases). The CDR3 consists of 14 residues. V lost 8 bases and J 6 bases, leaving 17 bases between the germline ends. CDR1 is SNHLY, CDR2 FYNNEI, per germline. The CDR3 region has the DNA TGTGCCAGCGCTCTGGCGGGGGCCACCAATGAGCAGTTCTTC. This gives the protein CASALAGATNEQFF.

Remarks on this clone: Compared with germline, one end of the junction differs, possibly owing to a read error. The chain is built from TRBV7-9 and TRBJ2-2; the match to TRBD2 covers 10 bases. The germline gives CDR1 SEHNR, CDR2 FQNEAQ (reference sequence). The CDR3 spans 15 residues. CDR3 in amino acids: CASSLAGVNTGELFF. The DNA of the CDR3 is TGTGCCAGCAGCCTAGCGGGGGTGAACACCGGGGAGCTGTTTTTT.

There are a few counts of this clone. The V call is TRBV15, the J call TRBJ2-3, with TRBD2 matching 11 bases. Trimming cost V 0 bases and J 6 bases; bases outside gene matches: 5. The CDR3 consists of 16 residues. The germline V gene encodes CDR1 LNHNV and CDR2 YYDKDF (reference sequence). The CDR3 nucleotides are TGTGCCACCAGCAGAGATCCCCTAGCGGGGGGCGATACGCAGTATTTT. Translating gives CATSRDPLAGGDTQYF.

The CDR3 sequence is CASSLVGNYYEQYF. The DNA of the CDR3 is TGTGCCAGCAGTTTAGTGGGGAATTACTACGAGCAGTACTTC. The chain uses TRBV28 and TRBJ2-7; D is undetermined. V gave up 2 bases and J gave up 3 bases, with 11 bases separating them. This CDR3 has 14 residues. In germline, CDR1 is MDHEN, CDR2 SYDVKM.

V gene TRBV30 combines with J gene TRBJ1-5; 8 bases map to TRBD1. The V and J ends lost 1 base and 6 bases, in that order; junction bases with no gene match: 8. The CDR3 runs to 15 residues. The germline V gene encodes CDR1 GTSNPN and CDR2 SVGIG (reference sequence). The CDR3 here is CAWSAGQAGRQPQHF. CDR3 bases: TGTGCCTGGAGTGCGGGACAGGCCGGGCGTCAGCCCCAGCATTTT. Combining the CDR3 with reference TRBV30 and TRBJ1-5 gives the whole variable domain SQTIHQWPATLVQPVGSPLSLECTVEGTSNPNLYWYRQAAGRGLQLLFYSVGIGQISSEVPQNLSASRPQDRQFILSSKKLLLSDSGFYLCAWSAGQAGRQPQHFGDGTRLSIL.

The CDR3 is CASSPLQRVWGTDTQYF. CDR3 DNA sequence: TGTGCCAGCTCACCCCTGCAGCGGGTGTGGGGCACAGATACGCAGTATTTT. The chain is built from TRBV18 and TRBJ2-3; a possible D gene is TRBD2 (6 bases). Germline CDR1 is KGHSH and CDR2 is LQKENI. This CDR3 has 17 amino acids. Deletions cut 3 bases from V and 1 base from J, with 17 bases between.

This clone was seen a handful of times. DNA for the CDR3: TGTGCCAGCAGTGAATACTATGGCTACACCTTC. Protein product: CASSEYYGYTF. This chain connects TRBV28 to TRBJ1-2; no firm D call. Trimming cost V 5 bases and J 3 bases, with 4 bases left between them. Germline CDR1 and CDR2: MDHEN and SYDVKM. There are 11 residues in the CDR3.

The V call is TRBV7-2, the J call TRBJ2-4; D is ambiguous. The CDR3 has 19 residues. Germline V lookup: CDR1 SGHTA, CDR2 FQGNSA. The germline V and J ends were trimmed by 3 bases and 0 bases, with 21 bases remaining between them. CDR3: CASSFPRLGPTLAKNIQYF. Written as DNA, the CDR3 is TGTGCCAGCAGCTTCCCACGGTTAGGACCGACCCTAGCCAAAAACATTCAGTACTTC. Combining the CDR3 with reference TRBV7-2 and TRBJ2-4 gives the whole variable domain GAGVSQSPSNKVTEKGKDVELRCDPISGHTALYWYRQSLGQGLEFLIYFQGNSAPDKSGLPSDRFSAERTGGSVSTLTIQRTQQEDSAVYLCASSFPRLGPTLAKNIQYFGAGTRLSVL.

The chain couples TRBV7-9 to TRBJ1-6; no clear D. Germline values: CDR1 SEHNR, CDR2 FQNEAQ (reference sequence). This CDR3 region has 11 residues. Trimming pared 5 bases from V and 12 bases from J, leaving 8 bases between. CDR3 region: CASSDRGPLHF. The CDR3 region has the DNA TGTGCCAGCAGCGACCGGGGACCCCTCCACTTT.

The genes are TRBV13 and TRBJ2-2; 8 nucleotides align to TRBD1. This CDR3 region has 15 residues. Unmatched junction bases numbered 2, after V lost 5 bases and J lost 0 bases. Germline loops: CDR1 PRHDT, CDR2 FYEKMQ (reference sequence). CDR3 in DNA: TGTGCCAGCAGCCGGGACAGGACGAACACCGGGGAGCTGTTTTTT. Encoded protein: CASSRDRTNTGELFF.

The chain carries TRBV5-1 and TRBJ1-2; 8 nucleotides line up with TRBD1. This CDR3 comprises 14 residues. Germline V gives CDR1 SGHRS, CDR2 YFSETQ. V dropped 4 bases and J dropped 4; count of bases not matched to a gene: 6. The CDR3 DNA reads TGCGCCAGCAGCATGACAGGGGACGGCTATGGCTACACCTTC. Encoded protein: CASSMTGDGYGYTF.

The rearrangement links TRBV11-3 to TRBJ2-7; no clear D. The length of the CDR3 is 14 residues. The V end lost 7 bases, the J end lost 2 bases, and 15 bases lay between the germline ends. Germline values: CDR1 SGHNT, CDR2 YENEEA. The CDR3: CASTLAAPAYEQYF. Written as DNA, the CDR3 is TGTGCCAGCACATTGGCAGCGCCCGCCTACGAGCAGTACTTC.

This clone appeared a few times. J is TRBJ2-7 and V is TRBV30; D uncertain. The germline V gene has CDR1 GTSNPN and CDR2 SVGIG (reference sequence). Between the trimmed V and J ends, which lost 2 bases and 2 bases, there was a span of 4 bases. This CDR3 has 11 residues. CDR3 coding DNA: TGTGCCTGGAGTAATGCCTACGAGCAGTACTTC. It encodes CAWSNAYEQYF.

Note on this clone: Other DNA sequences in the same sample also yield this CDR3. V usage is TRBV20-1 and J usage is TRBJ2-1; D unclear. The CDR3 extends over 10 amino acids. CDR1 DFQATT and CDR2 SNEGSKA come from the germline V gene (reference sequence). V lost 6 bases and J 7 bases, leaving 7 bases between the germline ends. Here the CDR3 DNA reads TGCAGTGCCTCACTTAATGAGCAGTTCTTC. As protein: CSASLNEQFF.

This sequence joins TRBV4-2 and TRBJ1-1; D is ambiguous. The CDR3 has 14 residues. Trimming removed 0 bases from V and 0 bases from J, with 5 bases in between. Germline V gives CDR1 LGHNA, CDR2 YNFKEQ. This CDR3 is CASSQERLNTEAFF. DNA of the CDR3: TGTGCCAGCAGCCAAGAGCGGCTGAACACTGAAGCTTTCTTT.

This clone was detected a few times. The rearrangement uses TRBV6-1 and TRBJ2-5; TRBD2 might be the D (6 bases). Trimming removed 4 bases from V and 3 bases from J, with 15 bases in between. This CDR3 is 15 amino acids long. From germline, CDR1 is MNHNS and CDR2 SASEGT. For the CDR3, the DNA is TGTGCCAGCAGTGGGGAGGAGCGGCCCAAAGAGACCCAGTACTTC. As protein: CASSGEERPKETQYF.

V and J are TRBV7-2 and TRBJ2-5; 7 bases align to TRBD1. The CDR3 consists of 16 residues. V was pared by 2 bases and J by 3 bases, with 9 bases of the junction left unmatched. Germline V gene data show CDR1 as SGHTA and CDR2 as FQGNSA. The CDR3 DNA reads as TGTGCCAGCAGCTTAAGGGGGCCTGGGACAGAAGAGACCCAGTACTTC. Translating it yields CASSLRGPGTEETQYF.

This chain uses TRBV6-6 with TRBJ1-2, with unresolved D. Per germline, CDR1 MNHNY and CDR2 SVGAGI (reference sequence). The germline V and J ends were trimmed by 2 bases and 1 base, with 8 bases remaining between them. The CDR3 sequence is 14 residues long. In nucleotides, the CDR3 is TGTGCCAGCAGTTACCACCAGCATAACTATGGCTACACCTTC. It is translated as CASSYHQHNYGYTF.

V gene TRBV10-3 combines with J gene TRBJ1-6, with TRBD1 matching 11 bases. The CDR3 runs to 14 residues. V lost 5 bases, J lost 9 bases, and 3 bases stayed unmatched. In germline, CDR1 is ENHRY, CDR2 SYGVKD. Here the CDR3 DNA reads TGTGCCATCAGTCCGGGACAGGGGGGTTCACCCCTCCACTTT. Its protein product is CAISPGQGGSPLHF.